These 22 T cell receptor beta chains were sequenced from one sample in a study of patients and donors after allogeneic stem cell transplantation. Via MiXCR, TCRdb re-called the RT-PCR reads, giving one row per CDR3 protein. The sample has about 2,500 distinct CDR3 sequences; approximately 7.9% are singletons. The sample was blood, either unsorted or a sorted T cell fraction (not recorded which). These receptors all come from a human donor who was either an allogeneic HSCT recipient or a stem cell or donor lymphocyte infusion donor (not recorded which). It is not recorded whose cells these are; they may come from a transplant donor.

This clonotype was seen more than once but under ten times. The V gene is TRBV28, the J gene TRBJ2-5, with D uncertain. The CDR3 consists of 11 residues. From germline, CDR1 is MDHEN and CDR2 SYDVKM. V lost 6 bases and J 5 bases, leaving 7 bases between the germline ends. CDR3 protein: CASSQWETQYF. Written as DNA, the CDR3 is TGTGCCAGCAGCCAGTGGGAGACCCAGTACTTC.

This clonotype was seen a few times. This sequence joins TRBV6-4 and TRBJ2-3; 8 bases agree with TRBD2. The CDR3 covers 16 residues. With 0 bases clipped from V and 0 bases from J, the junction kept 2 bases outside the gene matches. The germline gives CDR1 MRHNA, CDR2 SNTAGT. The CDR3 sequence is CASSDSPSGSTDTQYF. Written as DNA, the CDR3 is TGTGCCAGCAGTGACTCGCCTAGCGGGAGCACAGATACGCAGTATTTT.

This clonotype was found a few times. The chain is built from TRBV6-5 and TRBJ2-7, with D possibly called TRBD1 or TRBD2 (6 bases each). Germline lookup yields CDR1 MNHEY and CDR2 SVGAGI. This CDR3 comprises 11 residues. Deletions cut 6 bases from V and 7 bases from J, with 10 bases between. CDR3 sequence (DNA): TGTGCCAGCAGCCTAGGGGGGGAGCAGTACTTC. Its protein is CASSLGGEQYF.

In its sample, this clonotype was seen a few times. This sequence joins TRBV15 and TRBJ1-1; D may be TRBD1 (6 bases). V was clipped by 2 bases and J by 1 base, with 8 bases between them. The CDR3 extends over 14 amino acids. Germline V CDR1 and CDR2: LNHNV, YYDKDF (reference sequence). The CDR3: CATSRKGQNTEAFF. The DNA of the CDR3 is TGTGCCACCAGCAGAAAGGGACAGAACACTGAAGCTTTCTTT.

Only a few counts were recorded for this clonotype. The J gene is TRBJ2-5, the V gene TRBV5-1; D gene unclear. V was trimmed by 3 bases and J by 1 base, leaving 13 bases between them. The CDR3 consists of 15 residues. Germline CDR1 and CDR2: SGHRS and YFSETQ. The CDR3 reads CASSSGPAIQETQYF. CDR3 in DNA: TGCGCCAGCAGCTCCGGCCCAGCGATCCAAGAGACCCAGTACTTC.

By frequency in the sample, this clonotype is medium-sized. CDR3 DNA: TGTGCCAGCAGTAGTTACAATGAGCAGTTCTTC. Its protein is CASSSYNEQFF. This chain uses TRBV28 with TRBJ2-1; no definite D call. Trimming took 5 bases from V and 4 from J, leaving 3 bases between them. There are 11 residues in the CDR3. The germline gives CDR1 MDHEN, CDR2 SYDVKM.

The chain recombines TRBV27 with TRBJ2-7; 8 nucleotides line up with TRBD1. The CDR3 covers 15 residues. V was pared by 5 bases and J by 2 bases, with 8 bases of the junction left unmatched. The germline V gene encodes CDR1 MNHEY and CDR2 SMNVEV (reference sequence). The CDR3 DNA reads as TGTGCCAGCAGTCTGGCGGACAGGGCCCCCTACGAGCAGTACTTC. Protein sequence: CASSLADRAPYEQYF.

By share of the sample, this clonotype is medium-sized. The chain combines TRBV11-2 with TRBJ2-1; D not certain. This CDR3 is built from 14 residues. Germline V lookup: CDR1 SGHAT, CDR2 FQNNGV. V was clipped by 1 base and J by 9 bases, with 13 bases between them. CDR3 sequence: CASSLGASGREQFF. Written as DNA, the CDR3 is TGTGCCAGCAGCTTAGGCGCGTCCGGCCGTGAGCAGTTCTTC.

This clonotype is classed as medium-sized. CDR3 protein: CASRLGQGSYEQYF. As DNA, the CDR3 is TGTGCCAGTCGCCTCGGACAGGGTTCCTACGAGCAGTACTTC. This chain joins TRBV19 and TRBJ2-7; 8 bases map to TRBD1. V shed 8 bases, J shed 1 base, and the junction held 7 bases outside the gene matches. Germline CDR1 and CDR2: LNHDA and SQIVND (reference sequence). CDR3 length: 14 amino acids.

By sample share, this clonotype is medium-sized. The chain combines TRBV11-3 with TRBJ2-1; the D is unclear. Germline V lookup: CDR1 SGHNT, CDR2 YENEEA. This CDR3 is 15 amino acids long. The ends were cut back, 1 base at V and 3 bases at J, with 10 bases in the middle. CDR3 DNA: TGTGCCAGCAGCTTAGGCCGCTTATACTACAATGAGCAGTTCTTC. This gives the protein CASSLGRLYYNEQFF.

The chain combines TRBV13 with TRBJ2-2; tentatively, D is TRBD1 (6 bases). This CDR3 comprises 19 residues. Germline V lookup: CDR1 PRHDT, CDR2 FYEKMQ (reference sequence). Trimming took 4 bases from V and 5 from J, leaving 26 bases between them. DNA for the CDR3: TGTGCCAGCAGCTCAACCCGTTACTTCCGGGACACTGGAACCGGGGAGCTGTTTTTT. Protein sequence: CASSSTRYFRDTGTGELFF.

This clonotype has more than one count but fewer than ten. The V call is TRBV28, the J call TRBJ1-2; D is unclear. CDR3 length equals 10 residues. V dropped 10 bases and J dropped 7 bases, with 10 bases sitting between them. Germline CDR1 MDHEN, CDR2 SYDVKM. DNA for the CDR3: TGTGCCACCACGGGTAGTGGCTACACCTTC. Translating it yields CATTGSGYTF.

The rearrangement links TRBV7-2 to TRBJ2-1; the D call may be TRBD1 or TRBD2 (5 bases each). V dropped 6 bases and J dropped 13 bases, with 16 bases sitting between them. Per germline, CDR1 SGHTA and CDR2 FQGNSA. The CDR3 runs 12 residues. The CDR3 nucleotides read TGTGCCAGCAGTTTCCCCGGGACCCAACAGTTCTTC. Its protein is CASSFPGTQQFF.

This clonotype is medium-sized within its sample. The chain employs TRBV3-1 and TRBJ2-1; 13 bases are shared with TRBD2. The germline V gene encodes CDR1 LGHDT and CDR2 YNNKEL (reference sequence). The CDR3 sequence is 15 residues long. With 3 bases clipped from V and 6 bases from J, the junction kept 2 bases outside the gene matches. This chain's CDR3 is CASSQGLAGINEQFF. In DNA form, the CDR3 reads TGTGCCAGCAGCCAGGGACTAGCGGGGATCAATGAGCAGTTCTTC.

In this sample, this clonotype turned up a few times. The CDR3 does not close with the conserved phenylalanine or tryptophan, likely indicating a read error. V usage is TRBV7-2 and J usage is TRBJ2-5; D possibly matches TRBD1 or TRBD2 (5 bases each). V lost 2 bases to trimming and J lost 3 bases, with 13 bases between them. Germline CDR1 and CDR2: SGHTA and FQGNSA. The CDR3 has 15 amino acids. The CDR3 sequence is CASSLSSGTKETQYI. DNA for the CDR3: TGTGCCAGCAGCTTAAGTTCCGGGACGAAAGAGACCCAGTACATC.

In this sample, this clonotype is large. The chain uses TRBV29-1 and TRBJ2-3, with 8 bases lining up with TRBD2. V gave up 4 bases and J gave up 1 base; unmatched junction bases: 4. Germline V gives CDR1 SQVTM, CDR2 ANQGSEA. This CDR3 spans 14 amino acids. The CDR3 nucleotides are TGCAGCGTTGCTACTAGCGGTCGCACAGATACGCAGTATTTT. It translates to CSVATSGRTDTQYF.

The chain uses TRBV29-1 and TRBJ2-7; D is perhaps TRBD1 (7 bases). Germline CDR1 SQVTM, CDR2 ANQGSEA. Trimming cost V 7 bases and J 3 bases, with 13 bases left between them. This CDR3 comprises 12 residues. The CDR3 sequence is CSAGQGGYEQYF. DNA of the CDR3: TGCAGCGCAGGGCAGGGGGGCTACGAGCAGTACTTC.

By share, this clonotype ranks as medium-sized. The V gene is TRBV7-2, the J gene TRBJ2-5; 9 nucleotides line up with TRBD2. Trimming at V came to 3 bases and at J to 6 bases, leaving 2 bases not matched to a gene. Germline V gene lookup returns CDR1 SGHTA and CDR2 FQGNSA. The CDR3 is 13 residues long. CDR3 sequence reads: CASSFSGSQTQYF. The CDR3 coding sequence is TGTGCCAGCAGCTTTAGCGGGAGTCAGACCCAGTACTTC.

The CDR3 nucleotides read TGTGCCAGCAGTAGACTAGCGGGATACAATGAGCAGTTCTTC. Protein: CASSRLAGYNEQFF. V is TRBV2 and J is TRBJ2-1, with 11 bases that match TRBD2. Germline loops: CDR1 SNHLY, CDR2 FYNNEI. The CDR3 consists of 14 residues. Trimming cost V 5 bases and J 4 bases; bases outside gene matches: 1. The variable domain in full, completed from reference TRBV2 and TRBJ2-1, reads EPEVTQTPSHQVTQMGQEVILRCVPISNHLYFYWYRQILGQKVEFLVSFYNNEISEKSEIFDDQFSVERPDGSNFTLKIRSTKLEDSAMYFCASSRLAGYNEQFFGPGTRLTVL.

This clonotype was seen only once. The gene calls are TRBV28 and TRBJ2-7; D gene ambiguous. V dropped 6 bases and J dropped 2 bases, with 17 bases sitting between them. The CDR3 consists of 15 residues. The germline gives CDR1 MDHEN, CDR2 SYDVKM. The CDR3 region is CASRLLTSNTYEQYF. The CDR3 bases are TGTGCCAGCAGATTACTCACAAGTAATACCTACGAGCAGTACTTC.

This clonotype counts as medium-sized. The chain links TRBV18 to TRBJ2-7; no firm D call. This CDR3 contains 14 residues. V was cut by 0 bases and J by 2 bases, with 8 bases left in between. CDR1 and CDR2 (germline): KGHSH, LQKENI. For the CDR3, the DNA is TGTGCCAGCTCACCACCGGCCAGGACCTACGAGCAGTACTTC. Its translation is CASSPPARTYEQYF. Full variable domain (rest looked up from reference TRBV18 and TRBJ2-7): NAGVMQNPRHLVRRRGQEARLRCSPMKGHSHVYWYRQLPEEGLKFMVYLQKENIIDESGMPKERFSAEFPKEGPSILRIQQVVRGDSAAYFCASSPPARTYEQYFGPGTRLTVT.

In this sample, this clonotype is medium-sized. The chain recombines TRBV27 with TRBJ1-4, with D unclear. The germline V gene has CDR1 MNHEY and CDR2 SMNVEV (reference sequence). CDR3 length equals 14 residues. V was cut by 10 bases and J by 8 bases, with 20 bases left in between. CDR3 DNA: TGTGCCACCAGAAAGCCCGGGGTAGGAGAAAAACTGTTTTTT. Its protein is CATRKPGVGEKLFF. Full variable domain (outside the CDR3, taken from reference TRBV27 and TRBJ1-4): EAQVTQNPRYLITVTGKKLTVTCSQNMNHEYMSWYRQDPGLGLRQIYYSMNVEVTDKGDVPEGYKVSRKEKRNFPLILESPSPNQTSLYFCATRKPGVGEKLFFGSGTQLSVL.